One and the same sample provided the 9 T cell receptor beta chains below, sequenced in a study of T-cell reconstitution after alpha-beta-depleted transplantation in children. As it was prepared, the TCRbeta library received unique molecular identifiers. TCRdb re-called the PCR reads with MiXCR, one entry per CDR3 protein. The sample holds about 260,000 distinct CDR3 sequences; roughly 8% are singletons and the top ten take about 6.4%. The sequencing used PBMCs, mostly from graft donor cells, collected 180 days after TCRalphabeta/CD19-depleted stem cell transplant. These receptors came from a male patient younger than 18 who had a stem cell transplant for acute lymphoblastic leukemia, so the T cells may come from the graft donor.

There are many counts of this clonotype. V gene TRBV20-1 combines with J gene TRBJ1-1; tentatively, D is TRBD1 (5 bases). The CDR3 has 14 amino acids. CDR1 is DFQATT and CDR2 is SNEGSKA in the germline V gene (reference sequence). V lost 1 base and J 5 bases, leaving 14 bases between the germline ends. In nucleotides, the CDR3 is TGCAGTGCTAGAGTTCGGGGCTATTGGACTGAAGCTTTCTTT. Translating gives CSARVRGYWTEAFF.

Concerning this clonotype: A clone one base away is much larger, so this may be a read error. This rearrangement joins TRBV4-2 to TRBJ2-1; no clear D gene. V was shortened by 6 bases and J by 9 bases, with 15 bases between the two germline ends. The CDR3 is made up of 13 amino acids. Germline V CDR1 and CDR2: LGHNA, YNFKEQ. The CDR3: CASSRDTRREQFF. Here the CDR3 DNA reads TGTGCCAGCAGTCGAGATACGAGGCGTGAGCAGTTCTTC.

This clonotype was seen at least ten times. The chain links TRBV10-3 to TRBJ2-1, with a weak D call TRBD2 (7 bases). Between the trimmed V and J ends, which lost 0 bases and 9 bases, there was a span of 15 bases. Germline CDR1 reads ENHRY; CDR2 reads SYGVKD. The CDR3 consists of 15 residues. Here the CDR3 reads CAISESIGGRPEQFF. The CDR3 DNA reads TGTGCCATCAGTGAGTCGATCGGGGGGCGCCCTGAGCAGTTCTTC.

CDR3 nucleotides: TGTGCCAGCAGTAAGAGACAGGGGGCAAGCAATCAGCCCCAGCATTTT. Protein: CASSKRQGASNQPQHF. V gene TRBV2 combines with J gene TRBJ1-5; TRBD1 aligns across 10 bases. Germline values: CDR1 SNHLY, CDR2 FYNNEI. This CDR3 has 16 amino acids. V lost 5 bases, J lost 1 base, and 5 bases stayed unmatched. Full variable domain (rest looked up from reference TRBV2 and TRBJ1-5): EPEVTQTPSHQVTQMGQEVILRCVPISNHLYFYWYRQILGQKVEFLVSFYNNEISEKSEIFDDQFSVERPDGSNFTLKIRSTKLEDSAMYFCASSKRQGASNQPQHFGDGTRLSIL.

The table lists this clonotype with many counts. The chain has TRBV13 and TRBJ2-7, with 8 bases matching TRBD1. CDR3 length equals 15 residues. The germline V gene has CDR1 PRHDT and CDR2 FYEKMQ (reference sequence). J was trimmed by 2 bases and V by 5 bases; bases with no gene match: 8. In nucleotides, the CDR3 is TGTGCCAGCAGCGAAACCGGGACAGGTCCCTACGAGCAGTACTTC. Its translation is CASSETGTGPYEQYF.

This clonotype was counted many times. The chain combines TRBV12-3 or TRBV12-4 with TRBJ2-1, with D hard to call. The CDR3 is 11 residues long. The V gene lost 3 bases and the J gene lost 8 bases, with 5 bases spanning the gap. The DNA of the CDR3 is TGTGCCAGCAGTTTTAGAGATGAGCAGTTCTTC. It specifies CASSFRDEQFF.

In this sample, this clonotype turned up many times. V is TRBV10-3 and J is TRBJ2-7, with 7 bases fitting TRBD1. The CDR3 runs 14 residues. CDR1 ENHRY and CDR2 SYGVKD come from the germline V gene. Trimming cost V 6 bases and J 3 bases; bases outside gene matches: 8. Here the CDR3 DNA reads TGTGCCATCAGGAGTGGGGGACAGATCTACGAGCAGTACTTC. Its translation: CAIRSGGQIYEQYF.

This clonotype was counted at least ten times. V is TRBV6-5 and J is TRBJ1-4; 8 nucleotides line up with TRBD1. The CDR3 runs 15 residues. CDR1 and CDR2 (germline): MNHEY, SVGAGI. J was trimmed by 11 bases and V by 7 bases; bases with no gene match: 15. CDR3 residues: CASTPGTGGRLKLFF. The CDR3, as DNA: TGTGCCAGCACACCCGGGACAGGCGGCAGGCTGAAACTGTTTTTT.

This clonotype was observed many times. J is TRBJ2-5 and V is TRBV27, with D tentatively TRBD1 (5 bases). This CDR3 has 15 amino acids. V was pared by 2 bases and J by 4 bases, with 14 bases between. CDR1 and CDR2 from the germline V gene are MNHEY and SMNVEV (reference sequence). The DNA of the CDR3 is TGTGCCAGCAGTTTAACAGGACGCCAAGGAGAGACCCAGTACTTC. Amino acid sequence: CASSLTGRQGETQYF.